A selection of T cell receptor beta chains follows, all from one sample in a study of T cell responses to AZD1222 COVID-19 vaccine. Assay: immunoSEQ multiplex PCR; the TCRdb copy retains only in-frame clones and omits some. The table has around 99,000 clones, over 85% seen once. This sample comprised peripheral blood, obtained on day 0 of AZD1222 vaccination. These receptors all stem from an adult in good health. CDR3s include the opening cysteine and the closing phenylalanine or tryptophan. D genes are given only for firm matches. Clone size is shown for a subset of rows, as once, few, many or a class of expanded clone.

len | j_gene | v_gene | abundance | d_gene | CDR3nt | CDR3aa
14 | TRBJ2-7 | TRBV20-1 | . | . | TGCAGTGCTAGTAATCGTGCAATCTCCTACGAGCAGTACTTC | CSASNRAISYEQYF
17 | TRBJ2-1 | TRBV7-8 | . | . | TGTGCCAGCCGGAGTCAAATGGATAGCGGATACTACAATGAGCAGTTCTTC | CASRSQMDSGYYNEQFF
12 | TRBJ1-5 | TRBV6-5 | . | . | TGTGCCAGCAGCCGGACAGATCAGCCCCAGCATTTT | CASSRTDQPQHF
13 | TRBJ2-1 | TRBV7-9 | . | TRBD2 | TGTGCCAGCAGCCCTAGACTAGCCCATGAGCAGTTCTTC | CASSPRLAHEQFF
12 | TRBJ1-1 | TRBV3-1/TRBV3-2 | . | . | TGTGCCAGCAGTCTTACAGGAGCTGAAGCTTTCTTT | CASSLTGAEAFF
15 | TRBJ1-1 | TRBV5-1 | . | . | TGCGCCAGCAGCGAACGACAGGTCCGCGGTGGTGAAGCTTTCTTT | CASSERQVRGGEAFF
13 | TRBJ2-6 | TRBV9 | . | . | TGTGCCAGCGAAGGGGCTGGGGCCAACGTCCTGACTTTC | CASEGAGANVLTF
17 | TRBJ2-3 | TRBV11-2 | . | TRBD2 | TGTGCCAGCAGCAAAAGCGGGGGGTTCGCTAGCACAGATACGCAGTATTTT | CASSKSGGFASTDTQYF
16 | TRBJ1-3 | TRBV19 | . | TRBD1 | TGTGCCAGTAGCCGGACAGGGCTCGACTCTGGAAACACCATATATTTT | CASSRTGLDSGNTIYF
16 | TRBJ2-1 | TRBV28 | once | . | TGTGCCAGCACCTTACGCGGGGGCCCCTACGGCAATGAGCAGTTCTTC | CASTLRGGPYGNEQFF
14 | TRBJ2-7 | TRBV24-1 | . | TRBD2 | TGTGCCACCAGTGATAGGGAGGGAACCTACGAGCAGTACTTC | CATSDREGTYEQYF
14 | TRBJ1-2 | TRBV29-1 | few | . | TGCAGCGTTGGGGGGGGTCCATTGGGCTATGGCTACACCTTC | CSVGGGPLGYGYTF
15 | TRBJ1-3 | TRBV27 | . | . | TGTGCCAGCAGTTTTCGGTCAGGGTATGGAAACACCATATATTTT | CASSFRSGYGNTIYF
14 | TRBJ2-7 | TRBV28 | once | . | TGTGCCAGCAGTGAACCGATCCTTTCCTACGAGCAGTACTTC | CASSEPILSYEQYF
13 | TRBJ1-5 | TRBV10-2 | once | . | TGCGCCAGTACAGCACAGGTAAATCAGCCCCAGCATTTT | CASTAQVNQPQHF
17 | TRBJ2-3 | TRBV4-3 | . | TRBD2 | TGCGCCAGCAGCCAAGAGGGGACTAGCGATGGGGGAGATACGCAGTATTTT | CASSQEGTSDGGDTQYF
15 | TRBJ1-1 | TRBV12-5 | . | . | TGTGCTAGTGGTTTGACCCCGACGAATCCCCGATCAGCTTTCTTT | CASGLTPTNPRSAFF
13 | TRBJ2-2 | TRBV9 | . | . | TGTGCCAGCAGCGTAGTGCGGGAAGGGGAGCTGTTTTTT | CASSVVREGELFF
14 | TRBJ2-1 | TRBV21-1 | . | . | TGTGCCAGCAGCAAAGATTGTCACTACAATGAGCAGTTCTTC | CASSKDCHYNEQFF
15 | TRBJ2-7 | TRBV11-3 | . | TRBD2 | TGTGCCAGCAGCTTATTACCGGGAGGAGACTACGAGCAGTACTTC | CASSLLPGGDYEQYF
16 | TRBJ2-1 | TRBV19 | . | TRBD1 | TGTGCCAGTAGTGCACACAGGGGGCATTCGTACAATGAGCAGTTCTTC | CASSAHRGHSYNEQFF
12 | TRBJ2-4 | TRBV7-2 | . | TRBD1 | TGTGCCAGCAGCTTACCTGGGACAGGGATTTACTTC | CASSLPGTGIYF
15 | TRBJ1-1 | TRBV7-9 | . | . | TGTGCCAGCAGTCCCAAGAGGAGAATAGGGACTGAAGCTTTCTTT | CASSPKRRIGTEAFF
12 | TRBJ1-1 | TRBV2 | . | . | TGTGCCAGCAGATCCGAGGGGTTAGGAGCTTTCTTT | CASRSEGLGAFF
13 | TRBJ1-5 | TRBV7-9 | . | . | TGTGCCAGCAGCTTGGGGCTCGGTCAGCCCCAGCATTTT | CASSLGLGQPQHF
16 | TRBJ1-3 | TRBV6-4 | . | TRBD1 | TGTGCCAGCAGTGACGCCGGGACAGGGTCAGGAAACACCATATATTTT | CASSDAGTGSGNTIYF
17 | TRBJ1-3 | TRBV4-1 | . | . | TGCGCCAGCAGCCAAGCGGGGCAGGGCAGCTCTGGAAACACCATATATTTT | CASSQAGQGSSGNTIYF
17 | TRBJ1-5 | TRBV19 | once | TRBD1 | TGTGCCAGTAGTAAAAAACAGGGGGGAGGGAGCAATCAGCCCCAGCATTTT | CASSKKQGGGSNQPQHF
13 | TRBJ1-1 | TRBV7-3 | . | . | TGTGCCAGCAGCTTCCTAGAGGGTAGTGAAGCTTTCTTT | CASSFLEGSEAFF
15 | TRBJ1-2 | TRBV5-1 | . | . | TGCGCCAGCAGCTTGGAGGATGCGGAGAGGTATGGCTACACCTTC | CASSLEDAERYGYTF
13 | TRBJ1-1 | TRBV12-3/TRBV12-4 | . | . | TGTGCCAGCAGTTTGGTACAAAACACTGAAGCTTTCTTT | CASSLVQNTEAFF
14 | TRBJ1-6 | TRBV6-5 | . | TRBD1 | TGTGCCAGCAGTTCCACGACAGGGTACTCACCCCTCCACTTT | CASSSTTGYSPLHF
17 | TRBJ2-5 | TRBV28 | . | TRBD2 | TGTGCCAGCAGTTCCCGGACTAGCGGGATCATACAAGAGACCCAGTACTTC | CASSSRTSGIIQETQYF
15 | TRBJ2-5 | TRBV18 | . | . | TGTGCCAGCTCACTTTCCGGGACCAACGAGGAGACCCAGTACTTC | CASSLSGTNEETQYF
14 | TRBJ1-4 | TRBV7-9 | once | . | TGTGCCAGTTCTCCAGGGCACCCTAATGAAAAACTGTTTTTT | CASSPGHPNEKLFF
14 | TRBJ1-1 | TRBV3-1/TRBV3-2 | . | TRBD1 | TGTGCCAGCAGACGACAGGGGATGAACACTGAAGCTTTCTTT | CASRRQGMNTEAFF
14 | TRBJ2-3 | TRBV7-3 | . | TRBD1 | TGTGCCAGCAGCCCCGGACAGGGGGCAGATACGCAGTATTTT | CASSPGQGADTQYF
14 | TRBJ1-4 | TRBV18 | . | . | TGTGCCAGCTCACCAAGAGCAACTAATGAAAAACTGTTTTTT | CASSPRATNEKLFF
14 | TRBJ1-1 | TRBV7-9 | few | . | TGTGCCAGCAGCTTCGGGGCCCTCAACACTGAAGCTTTCTTT | CASSFGALNTEAFF
13 | TRBJ1-1 | TRBV6-5 | once | . | TGTGCCAGCAGTTCCCGAGGATTGACTGAAGCTTTCTTT | CASSSRGLTEAFF
15 | TRBJ1-1 | TRBV18 | . | . | TGTGCCAGCTCACCTCCTCTGAGGTCGAACACTGAAGCTTTCTTT | CASSPPLRSNTEAFF
12 | TRBJ1-2 | TRBV6-5 | . | . | TGTGCCAGCAGCCCAATTGGCCATGGCTACACCTTC | CASSPIGHGYTF
15 | TRBJ2-7 | TRBV28 | . | TRBD1 | TGTGCCAGCAATGAGGGACAGGGGCCGATCTACGAGCAGTACTTC | CASNEGQGPIYEQYF
16 | TRBJ1-2 | TRBV2 | . | . | TGTGCCAGCAGTGCGCCGTTTGGGGGCGCTAACTATGGCTACACCTTC | CASSAPFGGANYGYTF
12 | TRBJ1-5 | TRBV4-3 | . | . | TGCGCCAGCAGCCACGGAAATCAGCCCCAGCATTTT | CASSHGNQPQHF